The 30 T cell receptor beta chains given below trace back to one sample, sequenced in a study of T-cell reconstitution after alpha-beta-depleted transplantation in children (TCRdb year 2016). Library preparation was by PCR. The data were produced on an Illumina HiSeq 2500. Molecular barcoding was employed in the preparation of TCR libraries, with unique molecular identifiers being used to normalize TCRbeta repertoire quantification. TCRdb trimmed public reads at Q25 via fastp, called clones via MiXCR and kept in-frame beta chains. A single entry per CDR3 protein holds the most common genes and DNA from its merged rows. This sample comprises hundreds of thousands of distinct CDR3 sequences, 32% of them detected only once. 2% to 2.5% of the sample is taken by the ten largest. Source: PBMCs from the stem cell graft donor, taken from the stem cell graft. The source of these receptors is a human donor who donated a stem cell graft to a child with aplastic anemia.

The chain recombines TRBV4-1 with TRBJ1-5; 12 nucleotides align to TRBD1. Germline CDR1 MGHRA, CDR2 YSYEKL. The CDR3 totals 17 residues. V dropped 4 bases and J dropped 5; count of bases not matched to a gene: 9. The CDR3 coding sequence is TGCGCCAGCAGCCGAACCCGGGACAGGGGGCCGGATCAGCCCCAGCATTTT. It encodes CASSRTRDRGPDQPQHF.

This clonotype was seen only a few times. J is TRBJ2-2 and V is TRBV10-1, with TRBD2 matching over 11 bases. Unmatched junction bases numbered 1, after V lost 10 bases and J lost 0 bases. Germline CDR1 reads WNHNN; CDR2 reads SYGVQD (reference sequence). This CDR3 has 14 residues. The CDR3 spells CANSGRANTGELFF. The CDR3, as DNA: TGCGCCAATAGCGGGAGGGCGAACACCGGGGAGCTGTTTTTT.

The rearrangement joins TRBV20-1 to TRBJ2-1, with TRBD2 identical over 10 bases. This CDR3 is 19 amino acids long. Trimming cost V 3 bases and J 4 bases; bases outside gene matches: 18. Germline V gives CDR1 DFQATT, CDR2 SNEGSKA (reference sequence). The CDR3 reads CSARGWLAGVSTRYNEQFF. The CDR3 nucleotides are TGCAGTGCTAGGGGGTGGCTAGCGGGAGTCTCCACCCGATACAATGAGCAGTTCTTC.

The gene calls are TRBV3-1 and TRBJ1-2; 8 nucleotides line up with TRBD1. The CDR3 contains 15 residues. V gave up 5 bases and J gave up 4 bases; unmatched junction bases: 9. Germline CDR1 and CDR2: LGHDT and YNNKEL (reference sequence). CDR3 bases: TGTGCCAGCAGCTCATCCGGGACAGGCTTCTATGGCTACACCTTC. Translating gives CASSSSGTGFYGYTF.

This clonotype was recorded a few times. This rearrangement joins TRBV5-1 to TRBJ2-1; 8 bases line up with TRBD1. The CDR3 sequence is 16 residues long. Per germline, CDR1 SGHRS and CDR2 YFSETQ. The V gene end was trimmed by 4 bases and the J gene end by 8 bases; junction bases not matched to a gene: 14. The CDR3 DNA reads TGCGCCAGCAGCCCCTGGGTAGGACAGGGAGGCGATGAGCAGTTCTTC. As protein: CASSPWVGQGGDEQFF.

The rearrangement links TRBV28 to TRBJ1-1, with D uncertain. The CDR3 is made up of 14 amino acids. The germline CDR1 and CDR2 sequences are MDHEN and SYDVKM. Trimming stripped 3 bases from V and 4 bases from J, with 12 bases between. Here the CDR3 reads CASSFPTTSTEAFF. CDR3 in DNA: TGTGCCAGCAGTTTCCCGACTACTTCCACTGAAGCTTTCTTT.

The V and J genes are TRBV5-3 and TRBJ1-2; no clear D gene. TRBV5-3 is flagged as an ORF with uncertain function. The V end lost 4 bases, the J end lost 3 bases, and 16 bases lay between the germline ends. The CDR3 runs to 15 residues. For the CDR3, the DNA is TGTGCCAGAAGCCCGCCCCGGCCCCAGGACTATGGCTACACCTTC. Translation: CARSPPRPQDYGYTF.

This clonotype was observed a few times. The genes are TRBV5-4 and TRBJ2-7, with D possibly TRBD2 on 6 matching bases. V lost 4 bases to trimming and J lost 0 bases, with 11 bases between them. The CDR3 is 14 residues long. CDR1 and CDR2 from the germline V gene are SGHNT and YYREEE (reference sequence). CDR3 in amino acids: CASSRSSDSYEQYV. CDR3 nucleotides: TGTGCCAGCAGCCGGTCTAGCGACTCCTACGAGCAGTACGTC.

V and J are TRBV13 and TRBJ2-4, with D perhaps assigned TRBD1 or TRBD2 (5 bases each). The V gene lost 5 bases and the J gene lost 4 bases, with 15 bases spanning the gap. Germline values: CDR1 PRHDT, CDR2 FYEKMQ (reference sequence). There are 15 residues in the CDR3. In DNA form, the CDR3 reads TGTGCCAGCAGCCCCCCCCGGGGCCCTAAAAACATTCAGTACTTC. This encodes CASSPPRGPKNIQYF. Supplemented by reference TRBV13 and TRBJ2-4, the full variable domain reads AAGVIQSPRHLIKEKRETATLKCYPIPRHDTVYWYQQGPGQDPQFLISFYEKMQSDKGSIPDRFSAQQFSDYHSELNMSSLELGDSALYFCASSPPRGPKNIQYFGAGTRLSVL.

The gene calls are TRBV29-1 and TRBJ1-2; 11 bases fit TRBD1. V shed 4 bases and J 6 bases; nucleotides not matched to a gene: 4. The CDR3 spans 13 residues. CDR1 is SQVTM and CDR2 is ANQGSEA in the germline V gene. CDR3 bases: TGCAGCGTTGCTGGACAGGGGGCGGATGGCTACACCTTC. This sequence encodes CSVAGQGADGYTF.

This clonotype was recorded at least ten times. The chain carries TRBV7-2 and TRBJ2-7, with D unresolved. Per the germline V gene, CDR1 is SGHTA and CDR2 is FQGNSA. The V gene lost 1 base and the J gene lost 0 bases, with 7 bases spanning the gap. This CDR3 spans 14 amino acids. The DNA of the CDR3 is TGTGCCAGCAGCTTAGGGCATAGCTCCTACGAGCAGTACTTC. This translates into CASSLGHSSYEQYF.

This clonotype was recorded once. The chain combines TRBV5-1 with TRBJ1-1; no clear D. The CDR3 is 13 amino acids. Germline CDR1 SGHRS, CDR2 YFSETQ. V gave up 1 base and J gave up 3 bases, with 7 bases separating them. The CDR3 nucleotides are TGCGCCAGCAGCTTGCTTAGGGACACTGAAGCTTTCTTT. Amino acid sequence: CASSLLRDTEAFF.

This clonotype is a singleton in its sample. The genes are TRBV18 and TRBJ2-5; D unresolved. The CDR3 loop spans 14 amino acids. Trimming pared 2 bases from V and 5 bases from J, leaving 12 bases between. Per the germline V gene, CDR1 is KGHSH and CDR2 is LQKENI. CDR3 DNA: TGTGCCAGCTCACCAGGATTGACGATGGAGACCCAGTACTTC. Translating gives CASSPGLTMETQYF.

This sequence joins TRBV6-6 and TRBJ1-1; D remains unclear. V lost 7 bases, J lost 1 base, and 10 bases lay in between. This CDR3 comprises 13 residues. Per germline, CDR1 MNHNY and CDR2 SVGAGI (reference sequence). CDR3 DNA: TGTGCCAGCACCACCACCGAGAACACTGAAGCTTTCTTT. It encodes CASTTTENTEAFF.

The chain links TRBV25-1 to TRBJ1-1; D uncertain. CDR3 length equals 15 residues. Germline V gene sequence: CDR1 MGHDK, CDR2 SYGVNS. V lost 2 bases, J lost 3 bases, and 13 bases lay in between. CDR3 DNA sequence: TGTGCCAGCAGTGAAAATACGGCGTGGGACACTGAAGCTTTCTTT. It codes for CASSENTAWDTEAFF.

The chain carries TRBV7-2 and TRBJ1-2; D uncertain. V was cut by 3 bases and J by 3 bases, with 2 bases left in between. Germline V gene data show CDR1 as SGHTA and CDR2 as FQGNSA. This CDR3 region has 11 residues. In DNA form, the CDR3 reads TGTGCCAGCAGCTTCGACTATGGCTACACCTTC. Translation: CASSFDYGYTF.

The chain employs TRBV12-3 or TRBV12-4 and TRBJ2-1; D gene unclear. The CDR3 is 12 amino acids. V lost 3 bases and J 5 bases, leaving 5 bases between the germline ends. The CDR3 here is CASSLFHNEQFF. The DNA for the CDR3 is TGTGCCAGCAGTTTGTTCCACAATGAGCAGTTCTTC.

The chain is built from TRBV4-2 and TRBJ2-1; D remains unclear. Trimming pared 2 bases from V and 5 bases from J, leaving 13 bases between. CDR3 length equals 15 residues. Germline CDR1 is LGHNA and CDR2 is YNFKEQ. The CDR3 DNA reads TGTGCCAGCAGCCAACAAAGTACCGTCAACAATGAGCAGTTCTTC. Amino acids: CASSQQSTVNNEQFF.

This chain uses TRBV9 with TRBJ2-1; D may be TRBD2 (5 bases). Germline V gene lookup returns CDR1 SGDLS and CDR2 YYNGEE. The CDR3 is made up of 13 amino acids. The V end lost 4 bases, the J end lost 4 bases, and 9 bases lay between the germline ends. CDR3 sequence: CASSRDAYNEQFF. The DNA for the CDR3 is TGTGCCAGCAGCCGGGATGCGTACAATGAGCAGTTCTTC.

This clonotype was observed a handful of times. V and J are TRBV30 and TRBJ1-1; D uncertain. Trimming removed 1 base at V and 7 bases at J, with 10 bases between. Germline V gene lookup returns CDR1 GTSNPN and CDR2 SVGIG (reference sequence). The CDR3 spans 12 residues. CDR3 nucleotides: TGTGCCTGGAGTGCAGGATACAATGAAGCTTTCTTT. This gives the protein CAWSAGYNEAFF.

This clonotype has ten or more counts. V usage is TRBV28 and J usage is TRBJ2-5, with unresolved D. Germline CDR1 reads MDHEN; CDR2 reads SYDVKM. Trimming removed 1 base at V and 2 bases at J, with 2 bases between. The CDR3 is 12 amino acids. Here the CDR3 DNA reads TGTGCCAGCAGTTTATTTCAAGAGACCCAGTACTTC. Residues: CASSLFQETQYF.

This clonotype turned up a few times. The chain employs TRBV5-1 and TRBJ2-5; D is undetermined. V dropped 4 bases and J dropped 5 bases, with 21 bases sitting between them. The germline CDR1 and CDR2 sequences are SGHRS and YFSETQ. The CDR3 is 16 amino acids. The CDR3 spells CASSAQGNTNMETQYF. CDR3 DNA sequence: TGCGCCAGCAGCGCCCAAGGGAACACAAATATGGAGACCCAGTACTTC. Drawing the rest from reference TRBV5-1 and TRBJ2-5, the complete variable domain is KAGVTQTPRYLIKTRGQQVTLSCSPISGHRSVSWYQQTPGQGLQFLFEYFSETQRNKGNFPGRFSGRQFSNSRSEMNVSTLELGDSALYLCASSAQGNTNMETQYFGPGTRLLVL.

This rearrangement joins TRBV7-2 to TRBJ2-3, with D unclear. Germline CDR1 and CDR2: SGHTA and FQGNSA. CDR3 length: 14 residues. With 0 bases removed from V and 4 bases from J, the gap between germline ends came to 8 bases. Here the CDR3 reads CASSLAPPPDTQYF. The CDR3 bases are TGTGCCAGCAGCTTAGCTCCCCCCCCAGATACGCAGTATTTT.

In this sample, this clonotype turned up many times. This rearrangement joins TRBV19 to TRBJ2-1; D is unresolved. V was cut by 5 bases and J by 0 bases, with 11 bases left in between. The CDR3 is 15 residues long. The germline gives CDR1 LNHDA, CDR2 SQIVND (reference sequence). CDR3 DNA: TGTGCCAGTAGTCCGCGGTTGGGCTCCTACAATGAGCAGTTCTTC. Translation: CASSPRLGSYNEQFF. The complete variable domain, with remaining parts taken from reference TRBV19 and TRBJ2-1, reads DGGITQSPKYLFRKEGQNVTLSCEQNLNHDAMYWYRQDPGQGLRLIYYSQIVNDFQKGDIAEGYSVSREKKESFPLTVTSAQKNPTAFYLCASSPRLGSYNEQFFGPGTRLTVL.

This clonotype was recorded only once. The chain is built from TRBV5-1 and TRBJ2-1; perhaps TRBD2 as D (5 bases). The CDR3 length is 15 residues. In germline, CDR1 is SGHRS, CDR2 YFSETQ. Trimming took off 4 bases at V and 8 bases at J, with 19 bases between the two ends. The CDR3 nucleotides are TGCGCCAGCAGCCTCTCGGGAAGGATTAGGGATGAGCAGTTCTTC. As protein: CASSLSGRIRDEQFF.

This chain joins TRBV7-2 and TRBJ2-3, with 7 positions matching TRBD2. Germline loops: CDR1 SGHTA, CDR2 FQGNSA. This CDR3 spans 15 amino acids. Losses at the gene ends were 5 bases for V and 1 base for J; bases not matched to a gene: 6. CDR3 residues: CASSGAGRGTDTQYF. CDR3 DNA sequence: TGTGCCAGCAGCGGGGCGGGGAGGGGCACAGATACGCAGTATTTT.

DNA for the CDR3: TGCGCCAGCAGCCCCCATAGTAGCGACCACAATGAGCAGTTCTTC. Its translation is CASSPHSSDHNEQFF. V and J are TRBV5-1 and TRBJ2-1, with D possibly being TRBD2 (5 bases). Germline values: CDR1 SGHRS, CDR2 YFSETQ. V lost 4 bases and J lost 5, with 16 bases in between. This CDR3 has 15 amino acids.

The CDR3: CASSYSARVAGELFF. CDR3 coding DNA: TGTGCCAGCAGTTACAGCGCAAGGGTGGCCGGGGAGCTGTTTTTT. The rearrangement links TRBV6-2 or TRBV6-3 to TRBJ2-2; D gene ambiguous. This CDR3 has 15 amino acids. Germline CDR1 is MNHEY and CDR2 is SVGEGT. Trimming took 2 bases from V and 6 from J, leaving 13 bases between them.

This clonotype was seen more than once but under ten times. V is TRBV5-1 and J is TRBJ1-1, with TRBD1 matching 7 bases. Germline CDR1 reads SGHRS; CDR2 reads YFSETQ. This CDR3 spans 12 amino acids. With V trimmed by 6 bases and J by 6 bases, 5 bases remained unmatched. CDR3 sequence: CASTGDRAEAFF. The CDR3 coding sequence is TGCGCCAGCACCGGAGACAGGGCTGAAGCTTTCTTT.

The V call is TRBV5-1, the J call TRBJ2-7; 8 nucleotides align to TRBD1. The CDR3 loop spans 14 amino acids. V gave up 4 bases and J gave up 5 bases; unmatched junction bases: 8. CDR1 is SGHRS and CDR2 is YFSETQ in the germline V gene. CDR3 nucleotides: TGCGCCAGCAGCCCCGGACAGGGTATGGACGAGCAGTACTTC. This translates into CASSPGQGMDEQYF.